This T cell receptor beta chain was recorded in a study of long-term antiretroviral therapy in people with HIV. CDR3 length equals 12 residues. The germline V and J ends were trimmed by 5 bases and 3 bases, with 9 bases remaining between them. CDR1 GTSNPN and CDR2 SVGIG come from the germline V gene (reference sequence). Study-level points and caveats: Controls exceeded HIV repertoires in CDR3 length range. Although diversity increased after ART, it remained lower than in transplant donor controls. Clonotypes expanded prior to ART showed repertoire dominance at all sampled time points.

The immunoSEQ assay was v3.0, run at survey level. Profiled with immunoSEQ multiplex PCR; TCRdb holds only in-frame clones, not every one. Seen here are about 30,000 clones, 90% observed once, and the top ten hold approximately 4.3%. This clone has just one count. Its antigen remains unknown. This receptor was identified in a woman aged 40 to 50 with HIV. The sequences come from unsorted PBMCs, collected 5.2 years after starting antiretroviral therapy. The V gene is TRBV30, the J gene TRBJ2-3; D gene unclear. The DNA for the CDR3 is TGTGCCTGGGGAAGCGTTACAGATACGCAGTATTTT. This gives the protein CAWGSVTDTQYF.